This T cell receptor (beta chain) was recorded in a study of T cells in Graves' hyperthyroidism and ophthalmopathy. In the study overall: Before treatment of any kind, peripheral blood was taken at initial diagnosis.

V lost 4 bases to trimming and J lost 0 bases, with 9 bases between them. The germline V gene has CDR1 MNHNS and CDR2 SASEGT. CDR3 size: 15 residues. The CDR3 regions of TCR beta were amplified from RNA transcripts. First-round RT-PCR targeting the TCR CDR3 was performed with the HTBI primer set. MiXCR was run by TCRdb on the multiplex PCR reads, yielding one entry per CDR3 protein. The data contain more than 500,000 distinct CDR3 sequences, 15% to 20% of them seen just once; the ten biggest clones take up approximately 30%. Comment on this clonotype: Its specificity is unknown.

Study-level points and caveats: Most clonotypes expanded in thyroid above 0.001 were likewise present in blood.

The chain couples TRBV6-1 to TRBJ2-2; D gene unclear. The sequence was collected from a woman between 25 and 40 years old with Graves' ophthalmopathy. Sequencing used blood. CDR3 DNA: TGTGCCAGCAGTGGAAAGGCTACGAACACCGGGGAGCTGTTTTTT. Translation gives CASSGKATNTGELFF.